Listed below are T cell receptor beta chains from one sample, sequenced in a study of blood T cell repertoires in COVID-19. Assay used: immunoSEQ multiplex PCR; TCRdb lists only in-frame clones, some missing. The profile shows roughly 150,000 clones, roughly four fifths of them singletons. The sequenced sample was peripheral blood. These receptors were taken from a man aged 65 to 79 with active or convalescent COVID-19. CDR3s include the opening cysteine and the closing phenylalanine or tryptophan. A D gene is named only where the DNA matches it firmly. Only part of the rows carry a size: once, few, many, or a class if the clone is expanded.

v_gene	d_gene	abundance	j_gene	len	CDR3nt	CDR3aa
TRBV19	-	-	TRBJ1-1	14	TGTGCCAGTAGTATCGGGGTGAGTCGGACTGAAGCTTTCTTT	CASSIGVSRTEAFF
TRBV6-5	-	-	TRBJ1-5	16	TGTGCCAGCAGTTACTCGCGGGGGGTGGGCAATCAGCCCCAGCATTTT	CASSYSRGVGNQPQHF
TRBV19	-	-	TRBJ1-6	13	TGTGCCAGTAGTCTCTTACAGGGCCTAAGTATCCACTTT	CASSLLQGLSIHF
TRBV7-9	-	-	TRBJ2-5	15	TGTGCCAGCACCTGGGGGGGCGCGGAGGGGGAGACCCAGTACTTC	CASTWGGAEGETQYF
TRBV11-2	-	once	TRBJ1-1	14	TGTGCCAGCAGCTTAGTAGGTAGAGGAACTGAAGCTTTCTTT	CASSLVGRGTEAFF
TRBV19	TRBD2	once	TRBJ2-7	15	TGTGCCAGTAGTATACTAGCGGCGGACTCCTACGAGCAGTACTTC	CASSILAADSYEQYF
TRBV29-1	-	-	TRBJ1-2	12	TGCAGCGTTGTTTCAGGGAACTATGGCTACACCTTC	CSVVSGNYGYTF
TRBV5-1	-	-	TRBJ1-2	13	TGCGCCAGCAGCTTGGCCGGGGGGCGCGGCTACACCTTC	CASSLAGGRGYTF
TRBV9	TRBD1	once	TRBJ1-2	15	TGTGCCAGCAGCACCTGGGGACAGGGGAACTATGGCTACACCTTC	CASSTWGQGNYGYTF
TRBV12-3/TRBV12-4	-	-	TRBJ1-4	13	TGTGCCAGCAGTTTTCGCGCCGCTTTAAAACTGTTTTTT	CASSFRAALKLFF
TRBV12-3/TRBV12-4	TRBD1	-	TRBJ1-5	13	TGTGCCAGCGGAGACTACAGGGGACAGCCCCAGCATTTT	CASGDYRGQPQHF
TRBV13	TRBD2	few	TRBJ2-7	15	TGTGCCAGCAGCCCCCCACTAGCGGGGCCCTACGAGCAGTACTTC	CASSPPLAGPYEQYF
TRBV5-4	TRBD2	-	TRBJ2-7	17	TGTGCCAGCAGCCGTACCGGGACTAGCGGGTATTCCTACGAGCAGTACTTC	CASSRTGTSGYSYEQYF
TRBV6-1	-	-	TRBJ2-5	15	TGTGCCAGCAGTGACACGACACAGGTCCGGGAGACCCAGTACTTC	CASSDTTQVRETQYF
TRBV27	-	-	TRBJ2-3	12	TGTGCCAGCAGCAGAACCACAGATACGCAGTATTTT	CASSRTTDTQYF
TRBV18	-	-	TRBJ1-5	15	TGTGCCAGCTCACCACAGGGCAGGGAGGGTCAGCCCCAGCATTTT	CASSPQGREGQPQHF
TRBV6-5	TRBD1	-	TRBJ1-3	14	TGTGCCAGCAGTTTGACAGGGGCTTTAAACACCATATATTTT	CASSLTGALNTIYF